The clone carrying this T cell receptor beta chain occurred once. The repertoire was sequenced with immunoSEQ multiplex PCR; TCRdb's copy has only in-frame clones and lacks some. Among 200,000 to 250,000 clones listed, 70% to 90% were seen once. This specimen comes from a study of Ad26.COV2.S vaccination and SARS-CoV-2 variants. At the level of the study: Donor participated within the Ad26.COV2.S arm of the COV1001 trial.

Germline V gives CDR1 SGHNT, CDR2 YYREEE (reference sequence). V was clipped by 4 bases and J by 0 bases, with 19 bases between them. The CDR3 sequence is 17 residues long. Sample treatment: over 15 received Ad26.COV2.S at low or high dose, single or two shots; about 5 received placebo; per-sample allocation not given. The samples were gathered on day 63 after the first injection of vaccine or placebo. The receptor was derived from a person between 18 and 59 years old who received the Ad26.COV2.S COVID-19 vaccine or a placebo. The source material was peripheral blood, sampled in a trial of Ad26.COV2.S vaccine versus placebo. The chain carries TRBV5-4 and TRBJ1-1, with a possible D match to TRBD1 (6 bases). The CDR3 reads CASSALARGGMNTEAFF. As DNA, the CDR3 is TGTGCCAGCAGCGCCCTAGCCAGGGGTGGGATGAACACTGAAGCTTTCTTT.